What follows is one T cell receptor (beta chain) and its context. Its specificity is not known. Germline lookup yields CDR1 DFQATT and CDR2 SNEGSKA (reference sequence). This CDR3 spans 16 amino acids. Trimming cost V 3 bases and J 7 bases; bases outside gene matches: 12. This specimen comes from a study of T-cell memory formation after mild COVID-19. In the study overall: Largely, TCR clusters stayed within a single donor. Study-wide findings and caveats: Shrinking CD4+ clones resided mostly in CM and EM, and CD8+ ones in EMRA. The finding that pre-infection memory included some responding clones suggested that cross-reactive memory joined. A balance of CD4 and CD8 characterized clones contracting day 15 to 85, whereas later expanders leaned CD4+.

TCRdb re-derived calls from the 5' RACE reads in MiXCR, one entry per CDR3 protein. Of under 250,000 distinct CDR3 sequences in the sample, roughly 14% are singletons; the top ten hold around 2.2%. This sequence joins TRBV20-1 and TRBJ1-5; 10 bases match TRBD1. The clonotype comes from an adult woman who had mild COVID-19 (a few samples of this study predate the infection). Cell type and time point are not known. The sample comprised PBMCs or a T cell subset sorted from them (not recorded which). CDR3 region: CSARPGQGKQDQPQHF. In nucleotides, the CDR3 is TGCAGTGCTAGGCCGGGACAGGGGAAGCAGGACCAGCCCCAGCATTTT.